The text below deals with one T cell receptor (beta chain). The antigen remains undetermined. Other DNA sequences in the same sample also yield this CDR3. When replicate PCRs were run on sorted subsets, they used around 0.2 ug DNA, about 31,000 T cell genomes. The assay was immunoSEQ multiplex PCR, and TCRdb's table has in-frame clones only and misses some. The sample records 2.3 million or so clones, more than 85% being singletons. The study drew its donors from healthy HIV-negative adults without recent acute infections or vaccinations. CD4+ cell separation produced CD45RA+ naive and CD45RA-negative memory subsets. The data derive from a study of shared clonotypes between healthy human individuals. The CDR3 extends over 14 amino acids. V lost 0 bases, J lost 0 bases, and 4 bases lay in between. The germline V gene has CDR1 SGHRS and CDR2 YFSETQ. Findings and caveats of the study: Compared with memory subsets, naive subsets generally had larger estimated richness.

The V and J genes are TRBV5-1 and TRBJ2-4; D is uncertain. The sample consisted of naive CD4+ T cells from PBMCs. Subset in this sample: CD45RA+ positively selected. The receptor's source is a man between 18 and 29 years old in good health. Some clones in this sample may be carry-over from other donors' samples. CDR3 residues: CASSLDLAKNIQYF. CDR3 DNA: TGCGCCAGCAGCTTGGATCTAGCCAAAAACATTCAGTACTTC.